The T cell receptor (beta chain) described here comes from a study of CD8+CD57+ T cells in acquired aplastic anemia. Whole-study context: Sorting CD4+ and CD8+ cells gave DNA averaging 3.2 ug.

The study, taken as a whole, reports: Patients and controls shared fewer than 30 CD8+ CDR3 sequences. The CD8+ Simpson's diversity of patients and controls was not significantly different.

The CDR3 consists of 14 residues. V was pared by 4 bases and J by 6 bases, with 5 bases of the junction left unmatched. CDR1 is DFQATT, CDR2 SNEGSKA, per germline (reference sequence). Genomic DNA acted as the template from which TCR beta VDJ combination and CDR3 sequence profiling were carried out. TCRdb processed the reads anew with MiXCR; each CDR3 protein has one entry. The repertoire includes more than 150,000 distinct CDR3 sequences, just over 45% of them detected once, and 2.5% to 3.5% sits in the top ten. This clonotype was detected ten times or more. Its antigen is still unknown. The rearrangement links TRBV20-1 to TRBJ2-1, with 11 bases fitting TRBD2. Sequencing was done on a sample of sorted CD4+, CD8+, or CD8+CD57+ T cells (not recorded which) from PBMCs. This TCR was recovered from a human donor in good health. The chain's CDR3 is CSAISGRAANEQFF. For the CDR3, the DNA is TGCAGTGCTATTAGCGGGAGGGCCGCCAATGAGCAGTTCTTC.